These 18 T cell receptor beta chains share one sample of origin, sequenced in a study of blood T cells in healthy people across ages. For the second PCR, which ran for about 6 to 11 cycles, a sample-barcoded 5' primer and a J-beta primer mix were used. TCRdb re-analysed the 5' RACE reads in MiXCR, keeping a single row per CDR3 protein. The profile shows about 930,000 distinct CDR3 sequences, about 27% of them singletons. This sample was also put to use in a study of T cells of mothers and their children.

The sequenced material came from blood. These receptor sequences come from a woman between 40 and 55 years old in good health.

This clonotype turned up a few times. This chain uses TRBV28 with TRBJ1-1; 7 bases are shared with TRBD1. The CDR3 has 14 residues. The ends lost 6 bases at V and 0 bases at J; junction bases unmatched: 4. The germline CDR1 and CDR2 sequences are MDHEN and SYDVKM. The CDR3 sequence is CASRTQGVNTEAFF. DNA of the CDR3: TGTGCCAGCAGGACGCAGGGGGTGAACACTGAAGCTTTCTTT.

Here the CDR3 reads CSARDSAWDSNIRYF. CDR3 coding DNA: TGCAGTGCTAGAGATTCGGCCTGGGACAGCAACATTCGGTACTTC. The chain employs TRBV20-1 and TRBJ2-5; TRBD1 agrees at 7 bases. Germline loops: CDR1 DFQATT, CDR2 SNEGSKA (reference sequence). The trim removed 0 bases at V and 13 bases at J, leaving 17 bases unmatched. CDR3 size: 15 residues.

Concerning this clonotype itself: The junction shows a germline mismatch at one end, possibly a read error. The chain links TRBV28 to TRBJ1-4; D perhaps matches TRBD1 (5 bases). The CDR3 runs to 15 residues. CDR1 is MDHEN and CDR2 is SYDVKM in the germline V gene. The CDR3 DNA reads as TGTGCCAGCAACGGACACCAGGCAACTACTGAAAAACTGTTTTTT. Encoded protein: CASNGHQATTEKLFF.

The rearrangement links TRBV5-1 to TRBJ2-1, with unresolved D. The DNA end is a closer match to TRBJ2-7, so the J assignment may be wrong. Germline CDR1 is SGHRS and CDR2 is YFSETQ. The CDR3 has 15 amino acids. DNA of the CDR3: TGCGCCAGCAGCTTGATGGAGCGCTCCTACAATGAGCAGTACTTC. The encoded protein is CASSLMERSYNEQYF.

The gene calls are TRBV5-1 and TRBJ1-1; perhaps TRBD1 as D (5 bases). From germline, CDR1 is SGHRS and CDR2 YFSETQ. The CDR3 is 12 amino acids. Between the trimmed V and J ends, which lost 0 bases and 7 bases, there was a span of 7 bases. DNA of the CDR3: TGCGCCAGCAGCTTGGCGGGGGGTGAAGCTTTCTTT. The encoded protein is CASSLAGGEAFF.

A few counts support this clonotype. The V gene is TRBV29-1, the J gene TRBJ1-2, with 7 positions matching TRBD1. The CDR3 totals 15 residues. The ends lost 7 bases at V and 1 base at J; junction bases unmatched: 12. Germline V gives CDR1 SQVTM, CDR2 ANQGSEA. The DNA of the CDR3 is TGCAGCGCTAAACCCCCAGGGGGTGGTAACTATGGCTACACCTTC. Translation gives CSAKPPGGGNYGYTF.

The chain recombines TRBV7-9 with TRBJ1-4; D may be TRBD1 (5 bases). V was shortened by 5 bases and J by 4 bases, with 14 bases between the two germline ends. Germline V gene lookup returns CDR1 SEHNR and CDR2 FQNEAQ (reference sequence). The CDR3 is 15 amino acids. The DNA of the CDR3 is TGTGCCAGCAGCCCTGAGCGGGACCTTAATGAAAAACTGTTTTTT. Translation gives CASSPERDLNEKLFF.

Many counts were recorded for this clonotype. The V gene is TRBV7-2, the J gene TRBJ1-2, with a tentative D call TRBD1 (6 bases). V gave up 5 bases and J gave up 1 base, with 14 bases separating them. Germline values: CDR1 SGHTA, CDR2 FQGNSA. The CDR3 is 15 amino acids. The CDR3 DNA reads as TGTGCCAGCAGCCTCCACAGGGCTCATAACTATGGCTACACCTTC. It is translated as CASSLHRAHNYGYTF.

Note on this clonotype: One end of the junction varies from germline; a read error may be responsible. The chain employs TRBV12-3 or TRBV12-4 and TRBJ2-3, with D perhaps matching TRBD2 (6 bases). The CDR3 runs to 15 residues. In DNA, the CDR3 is TGTGCCGGCAGTTTGGGGGGTAGCCCAACAGATACGCAGTATTTT. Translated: CAGSLGGSPTDTQYF.

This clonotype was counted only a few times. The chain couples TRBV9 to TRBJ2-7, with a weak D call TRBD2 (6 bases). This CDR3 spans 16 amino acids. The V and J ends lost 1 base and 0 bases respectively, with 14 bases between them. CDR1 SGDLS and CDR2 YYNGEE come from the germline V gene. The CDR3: CASSVLVRGFSYEQYF. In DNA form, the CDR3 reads TGTGCCAGCAGCGTATTAGTCCGGGGGTTCTCCTACGAGCAGTACTTC. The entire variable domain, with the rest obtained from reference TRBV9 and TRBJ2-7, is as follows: DSGVTQTPKHLITATGQRVTLRCSPRSGDLSVYWYQQSLDQGLQFLIQYYNGEERAKGNILERFSAQQFPDLHSELNLSSLELGDSALYFCASSVLVRGFSYEQYFGPGTRLTVT.

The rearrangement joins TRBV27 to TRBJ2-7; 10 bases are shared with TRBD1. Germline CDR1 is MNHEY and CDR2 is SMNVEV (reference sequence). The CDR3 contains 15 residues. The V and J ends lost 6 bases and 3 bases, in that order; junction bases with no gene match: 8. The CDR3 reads CASRGGQGNFYEQYF. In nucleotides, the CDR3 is TGTGCCAGCAGGGGGGGACAGGGGAATTTCTACGAGCAGTACTTC.

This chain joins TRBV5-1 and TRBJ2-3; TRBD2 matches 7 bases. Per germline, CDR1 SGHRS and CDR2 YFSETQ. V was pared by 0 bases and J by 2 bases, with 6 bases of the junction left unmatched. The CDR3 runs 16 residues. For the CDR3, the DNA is TGCGCCAGCAGCTTGGTTCCGCGGGGGAACACAGATACGCAGTATTTT. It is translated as CASSLVPRGNTDTQYF.

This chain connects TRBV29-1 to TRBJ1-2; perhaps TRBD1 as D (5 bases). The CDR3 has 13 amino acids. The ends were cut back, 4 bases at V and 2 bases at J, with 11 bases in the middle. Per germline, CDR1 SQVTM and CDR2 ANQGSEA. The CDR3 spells CSVVPGTNYGYTF. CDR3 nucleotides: TGCAGCGTTGTGCCTGGGACCAACTATGGCTACACCTTC.

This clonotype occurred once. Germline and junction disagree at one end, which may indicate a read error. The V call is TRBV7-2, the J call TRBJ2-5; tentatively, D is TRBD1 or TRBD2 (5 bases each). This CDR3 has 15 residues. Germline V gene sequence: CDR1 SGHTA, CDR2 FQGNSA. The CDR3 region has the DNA TGTGCCAGCAACTGGGACCGGGCCTCGCACGAGACCCGGTACTTC. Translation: CASNWDRASHETRYF. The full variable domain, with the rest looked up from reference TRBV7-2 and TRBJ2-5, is GAGVSQSPSNKVTEKGKDVELRCDPISGHTALYWYRQSLGQGLEFLIYFQGNSAPDKSGLPSDRFSAERTGGSVSTLTIQRTQQEDSAVYLCASNWDRASHETRYFGPGTRLLVL.

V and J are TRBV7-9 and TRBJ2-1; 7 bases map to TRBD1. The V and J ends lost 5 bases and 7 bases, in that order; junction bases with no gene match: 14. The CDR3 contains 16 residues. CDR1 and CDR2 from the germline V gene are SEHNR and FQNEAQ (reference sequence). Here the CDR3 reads CASSPGGWTKTNEQFF. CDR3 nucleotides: TGTGCCAGCAGCCCAGGGGGTTGGACAAAGACGAATGAGCAGTTCTTC. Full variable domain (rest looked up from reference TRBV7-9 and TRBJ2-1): DTGVSQNPRHKITKRGQNVTFRCDPISEHNRLYWYRQTLGQGPEFLTYFQNEAQLEKSRLLSDRFSAERPKGSFSTLEIQRTEQGDSAMYLCASSPGGWTKTNEQFFGPGTRLTVL.

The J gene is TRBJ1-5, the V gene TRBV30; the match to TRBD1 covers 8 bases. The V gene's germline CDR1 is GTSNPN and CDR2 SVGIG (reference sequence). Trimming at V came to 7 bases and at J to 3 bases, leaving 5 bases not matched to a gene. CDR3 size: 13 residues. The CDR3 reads CAYSGGNNQPQHF. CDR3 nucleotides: TGTGCCTATTCAGGGGGCAACAATCAGCCCCAGCATTTT.

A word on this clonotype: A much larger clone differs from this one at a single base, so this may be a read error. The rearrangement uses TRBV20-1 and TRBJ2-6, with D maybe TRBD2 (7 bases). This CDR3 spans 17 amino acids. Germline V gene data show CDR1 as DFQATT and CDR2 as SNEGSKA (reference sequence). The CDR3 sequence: CSARNPGGVDGANVRTF. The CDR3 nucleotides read TGCAGTGCTAGAAACCCGGGGGGCGTTGATGGGGCCAACGTCCGGACTTTC.

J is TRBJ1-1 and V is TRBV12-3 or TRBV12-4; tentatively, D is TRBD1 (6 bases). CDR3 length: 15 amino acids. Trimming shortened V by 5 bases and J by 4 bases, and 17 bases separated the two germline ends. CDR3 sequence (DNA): TGTGCCAGCAGTCCCAGCAGGGGCATGAGCACTGAAGCTTTCTTT. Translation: CASSPSRGMSTEAFF.